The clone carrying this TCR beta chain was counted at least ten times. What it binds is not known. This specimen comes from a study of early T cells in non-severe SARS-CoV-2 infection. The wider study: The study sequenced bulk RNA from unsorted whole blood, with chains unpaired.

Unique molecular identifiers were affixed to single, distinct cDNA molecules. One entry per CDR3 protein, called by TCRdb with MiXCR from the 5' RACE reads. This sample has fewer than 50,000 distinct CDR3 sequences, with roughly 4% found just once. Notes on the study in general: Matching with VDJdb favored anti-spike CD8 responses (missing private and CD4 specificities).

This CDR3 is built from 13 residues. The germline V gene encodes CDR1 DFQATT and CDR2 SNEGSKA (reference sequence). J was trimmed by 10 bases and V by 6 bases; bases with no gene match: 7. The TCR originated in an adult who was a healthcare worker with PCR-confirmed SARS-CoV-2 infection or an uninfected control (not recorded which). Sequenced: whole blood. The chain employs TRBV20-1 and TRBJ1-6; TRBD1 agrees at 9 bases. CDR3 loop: CSARDREYSPLHF. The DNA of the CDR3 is TGCAGTGCCCGGGACAGGGAATACTCACCCCTCCACTTT.